This T cell receptor (gamma chain) was captured by sequencing in a study of gamma-delta T cells after stem cell transplantation. This clone is labeled as medium-sized. A much bigger clone sits one base away, suggesting this may be a read error. In the same sample, other DNA sequences code for this CDR3. Germline V gene sequence: CDR1 GITISATS, CDR2 ISYDGTV (reference sequence). With V trimmed by 0 bases and J by 3 bases, 2 bases remained unmatched. This CDR3 is built from 13 residues. TCRdb re-processed the RT-PCR reads via CATT. This sample has around 3,400 gamma-chain clones, with nearly 5% found just once.

The sequence derives from a human donor. It is not recorded whose cells these are; they may come from a transplant donor. Sequenced material: gamma-delta T cells. The chain combines TRGV9 with TRGJ1 or TRGJ2. CDR3 in amino acids: CALWEVRYYKKLF. For the CDR3, the DNA is TGTGCCTTGTGGGAGGTGCGTTATTATAAGAAACTCTTT.